This record covers a single T cell receptor (beta chain). Its target is not known. This entry comes from a study of T cell responses to AZD1222 COVID-19 vaccine. The study, taken as a whole, reports: Clonal diversity was possibly underestimated, and the donors were mostly white British, with more females.

TCRdb keeps only in-frame clones here, not all; method: immunoSEQ multiplex PCR. Of about 150,000 clones listed, about 86% are singletons. The V end was cut by 3 bases, the J end by 7 bases, with 13 bases between. Germline CDR1 reads MDHEN; CDR2 reads SYDVKM. The CDR3 has 15 amino acids. V gene TRBV28 combines with J gene TRBJ1-6, with D unclear. Sequencing used peripheral blood, obtained 28 days after the second AZD1222 dose. This receptor was obtained from an adult who received the AZD1222 COVID-19 vaccine. CDR3 sequence reads: CASSFWLAENSPLHF. The CDR3 nucleotides are TGTGCCAGCAGTTTTTGGTTAGCGGAGAATTCACCCCTCCACTTT.